A selection of T cell receptor beta chains follows, all from one sample in a study of shared clonotypes between healthy human individuals. Measured with immunoSEQ multiplex PCR; TCRdb has only the in-frame clones, and not every one. Of some 980,000 clones in the sample, about 80% were seen once. The sequencing input was memory CD4+ T cells sorted from blood. Source of these receptors: a man aged 18 to 29 in good health. CDR3s include the opening cysteine and the closing phenylalanine or tryptophan. The order of the fields is CDR3 protein, CDR3 DNA, V gene, J gene, D gene, clone size. D genes are given only for firm matches. Clone sizes are given selectively: once, few, many, or a class where the clone is expanded.

CASSILGQGVMNTEAFF	TGTGCCAGTAGTATATTGGGCCAGGGGGTAATGAACACTGAAGCTTTCTTT	TRBV19	TRBJ1-1	TRBD1	-
CAIRGQGATGELFF	TGTGCCATCAGGGGACAGGGGGCCACCGGGGAGCTGTTTTTT	TRBV10-3	TRBJ2-2	TRBD1	-
CASSLGSEKETQYF	TGCGCCAGCAGCTTGGGAAGCGAGAAGGAGACCCAGTACTTC	TRBV5-1	TRBJ2-5	-	-
CASRKSGGVFYEQYF	TGTGCCAGCAGGAAAAGCGGGGGGGTTTTCTACGAGCAGTACTTC	TRBV28	TRBJ2-7	TRBD2	-
CASSLGGAGEQYF	TGTGCCAGCAGCTTAGGCGGCGCCGGGGAGCAGTACTTC	TRBV11-1	TRBJ2-7	-	-
CASSQDRGLAGGDTQYF	TGTGCCAGCAGCCAAGATCGCGGACTAGCGGGGGGAGATACGCAGTATTTT	TRBV14	TRBJ2-3	TRBD2	-
CAIRAGTGAASSGNTIYF	TGTGCCATCAGGGCCGGGACAGGGGCCGCCAGCTCTGGAAACACCATATATTTT	TRBV10-3	TRBJ1-3	TRBD1	-
CASSIGGPSDTQYF	TGTGCCAGTAGTATCGGTGGCCCCTCAGATACGCAGTATTTT	TRBV19	TRBJ2-3	-	-
CASSSQGRTGANVLTF	TGTGCCAGCAGTTCACAGGGCCGGACTGGGGCCAACGTCCTGACTTTC	TRBV28	TRBJ2-6	-	-
CASSFTSGIGGGNEQFF	TGTGCCAGCAGCTTCACTAGCGGGATAGGAGGGGGCAATGAGCAGTTCTTC	TRBV7-9	TRBJ2-1	TRBD2	-
CATGLAGGVTYEQYF	TGTGCCACGGGACTAGCGGGGGGGGTGACCTACGAGCAGTACTTC	TRBV6-1	TRBJ2-7	TRBD2	-
CASSYNGRGEKLFF	TGTGCCAGCAGTTACAATGGGAGGGGAGAAAAACTGTTTTTT	TRBV6-6	TRBJ1-4	-	-
CASSFVIGNEQFF	TGTGCCAGCAGCTTTGTAATCGGCAATGAGCAGTTCTTC	TRBV7-8	TRBJ2-1	-	-
CASSLESGTKNIQYF	TGCGCCAGCAGCTTGGAGTCCGGGACCAAAAACATTCAGTACTTC	TRBV5-1	TRBJ2-4	-	-
CASSREFNQPQHF	TGTGCCAGCAGCAGGGAGTTCAATCAGCCCCAGCATTTT	TRBV5-4	TRBJ1-5	-	-
CASSPGLAGVQDTQYF	TGTGCCAGCAGCCCGGGACTAGCGGGAGTCCAGGATACGCAGTATTTT	TRBV2	TRBJ2-3	TRBD2	once
CTSSQDCSGSWTDTQYF	TGCACCAGCAGCCAAGATTGCAGCGGGAGTTGGACAGATACGCAGTATTTT	TRBV1	TRBJ2-3	-	-
CASSSAGAGANVLTF	TGTGCCAGCAGCTCCGCAGGGGCTGGGGCCAACGTCCTGACTTTC	TRBV11-2	TRBJ2-6	-	-
CATSRDRGGPGYEQYF	TGTGCCACCAGCAGAGATCGTGGGGGGCCGGGGTACGAGCAGTACTTC	TRBV15	TRBJ2-7	-	once
CASVPGQGYNEQFF	TGTGCTAGTGTCCCGGGACAGGGCTACAATGAGCAGTTCTTC	TRBV12-5	TRBJ2-1	TRBD1	-
CAWMGQPNEKLFF	TGTGCCTGGATGGGTCAGCCTAATGAAAAACTGTTTTTT	TRBV30	TRBJ1-4	-	-
CAIRGTSGGYNEQFF	TGTGCCATCAGGGGGACTAGCGGGGGTTACAATGAGCAGTTCTTC	TRBV10-3	TRBJ2-1	TRBD2	once
CASSWGQGKEKLFF	TGCGCCAGCAGCTGGGGACAGGGGAAAGAAAAACTGTTTTTT	TRBV5-1	TRBJ1-4	TRBD1	-
CSVDLPLFRENTEAFF	TGCAGCGTTGATCTTCCCCTCTTTAGGGAAAACACTGAAGCTTTCTTT	TRBV29-1	TRBJ1-1	-	-
CASGPVGLQGEQYF	TGTGCTAGTGGTCCTGTCGGGCTTCAGGGGGAGCAGTACTTC	TRBV12-5	TRBJ2-7	-	-
CASSLGGTLPNEQFF	TGTGCCAGCAGCTTGGGGGGGACTTTGCCCAATGAGCAGTTCTTC	TRBV11-2	TRBJ2-1	TRBD2	-
CASSFSGTSGNEQFF	TGTGCCAGCAGTTTCTCCGGGACTAGCGGAAATGAGCAGTTCTTC	TRBV6-6	TRBJ2-1	TRBD2	-
CASSEDRAGGLNEQFF	TGTGCCAGCAGTGAAGATCGAGCGGGAGGGCTCAATGAGCAGTTCTTC	TRBV6-1	TRBJ2-1	TRBD2	-
CASSGPLGRGTYEQYF	TGTGCCAGCAGCGGTCCCCTAGGCAGGGGAACCTACGAGCAGTACTTC	TRBV5-4	TRBJ2-7	-	-
CASSAGLNTGELFF	TGTGCCAGTAGTGCGGGACTAAACACCGGGGAGCTGTTTTTT	TRBV19	TRBJ2-2	TRBD2	-
CASSPTGGRPEQFF	TGTGCCAGCAGCCCCACGGGGGGGCGGCCTGAGCAGTTCTTC	TRBV14	TRBJ2-1	TRBD2	-
CASSPYGRGFAYEQYF	TGTGCCAGCTCACCATACGGCAGGGGTTTTGCCTACGAGCAGTACTTC	TRBV18	TRBJ2-7	-	-
CASSYSAGNEKLFF	TGTGCCAGCAGTTACTCGGCGGGAAATGAAAAACTGTTTTTT	TRBV6-5	TRBJ1-4	-	-
CASRIGQDGELFF	TGTGCCAGCAGGATCGGACAGGACGGGGAGCTGTTTTTT	TRBV21-1	TRBJ2-2	-	-
CASSARQAAPLGANVLTF	TGTGCCAGCAGCGCCCGACAGGCCGCCCCTCTGGGAGCCAACGTCCTGACTTTC	TRBV7-8	TRBJ2-6	-	-
CASSLNQRGTDTQYF	TGCGCCAGCAGCTTGAATCAGCGGGGCACAGATACGCAGTATTTT	TRBV5-1	TRBJ2-3	-	-
CASSFIWNEQFF	TGTGCCAGCAGCTTTATTTGGAATGAGCAGTTCTTC	TRBV5-8	TRBJ2-1	-	-